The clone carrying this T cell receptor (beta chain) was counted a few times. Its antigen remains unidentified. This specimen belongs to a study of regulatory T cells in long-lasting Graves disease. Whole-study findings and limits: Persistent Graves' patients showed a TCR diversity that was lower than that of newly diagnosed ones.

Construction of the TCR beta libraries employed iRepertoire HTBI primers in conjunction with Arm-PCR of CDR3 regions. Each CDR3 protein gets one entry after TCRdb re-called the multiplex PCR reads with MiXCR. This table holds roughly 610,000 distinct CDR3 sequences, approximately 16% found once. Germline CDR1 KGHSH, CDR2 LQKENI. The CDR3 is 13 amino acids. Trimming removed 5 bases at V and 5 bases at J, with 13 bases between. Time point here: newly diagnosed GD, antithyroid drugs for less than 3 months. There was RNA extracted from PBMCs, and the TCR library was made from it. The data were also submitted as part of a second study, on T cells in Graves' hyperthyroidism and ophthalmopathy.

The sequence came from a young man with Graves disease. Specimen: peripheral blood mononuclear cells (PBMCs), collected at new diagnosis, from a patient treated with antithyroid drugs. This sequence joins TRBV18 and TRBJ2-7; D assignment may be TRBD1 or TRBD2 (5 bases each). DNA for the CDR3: TGTGCCAGCTCATCCGGAGAGGGGAACGAGCAGTACTTC. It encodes CASSSGEGNEQYF.